Following are 12 T cell receptor beta chains from one sample sequenced in a study of blood T cell repertoires in COVID-19. Sequenced by immunoSEQ multiplex PCR; TCRdb stores in-frame clones only, minus some. The sample includes some 240,000 clones, 84% of them seen just once. Source material: peripheral blood. The origin of the receptors is a middle-aged woman who had recovered from COVID-19.

The V call is TRBV28, the J call TRBJ1-3, with 7 nucleotides matching TRBD1. This CDR3 region has 16 residues. Per germline, CDR1 MDHEN and CDR2 SYDVKM. The junction had 6 bases not matched to a gene; V was cut back by 4 bases and J by 0 bases. The CDR3 sequence is CASSSGTALSGNTIYF. The CDR3 DNA sequence: TGTGCCAGCAGTTCCGGGACAGCTCTCTCTGGAAACACCATATATTTT.

This clone was seen just once. The V gene is TRBV3-1 (or the pseudogene TRBV3-2), the J gene TRBJ2-3; TRBD2 aligns across 12 bases. J was trimmed by 3 bases and V by 5 bases; bases with no gene match: 12. The CDR3 has 18 amino acids. The V gene's germline CDR1 is LGHDT and CDR2 YNNKEL (reference sequence). CDR3 DNA sequence: TGTGCCAGCAGCATATTCCCTCGGACTAGCGGGGATACAGATACGCAGTATTTT. Translated: CASSIFPRTSGDTDTQYF.

This clone was found once. CDR3 sequence: CASNQGGDRFTDTQYF. The CDR3 DNA sequence: TGTGCCAGCAACCAGGGCGGGGACCGCTTCACAGATACGCAGTATTTT. V and J are TRBV28 and TRBJ2-3; possible D gene TRBD2, 6 bases. Trimming removed 7 bases at V and 2 bases at J, with 19 bases between. Germline lookup yields CDR1 MDHEN and CDR2 SYDVKM. The CDR3 is made up of 16 amino acids.

The J gene is TRBJ1-4, the V gene TRBV2; a weak D match, TRBD1 (6 bases). The CDR3 is made up of 14 amino acids. Per germline, CDR1 SNHLY and CDR2 FYNNEI. The V end lost 7 bases, the J end lost 5 bases, and 14 bases lay between the germline ends. CDR3 DNA sequence: TGTGCCAGCAACTCACAGGGTAGGAATGAAAAACTGTTTTTT. It is translated as CASNSQGRNEKLFF.

The chain employs TRBV28 and TRBJ1-5, with no clear D. This CDR3 region has 14 residues. V dropped 6 bases and J dropped 7 bases, with 16 bases sitting between them. CDR1 is MDHEN, CDR2 SYDVKM, per germline. CDR3 coding DNA: TGTGCCAGCAGCAACGGTCTCCGAGTCCAGCCCCAGCATTTT. The encoded protein is CASSNGLRVQPQHF. The complete variable domain, with remaining parts taken from reference TRBV28 and TRBJ1-5, reads DVKVTQSSRYLVKRTGEKVFLECVQDMDHENMFWYRQDPGLGLRLIYFSYDVKMKEKGDIPEGYSVSREKKERFSLILESASTNQTSMYLCASSNGLRVQPQHFGDGTRLSIL.

The chain has TRBV7-2 and TRBJ1-6; TRBD1 agrees at 10 bases. V gave up 5 bases and J gave up 14 bases; unmatched junction bases: 12. The CDR3 is 15 amino acids. Per germline, CDR1 SGHTA and CDR2 FQGNSA. The CDR3 reads CASSPPRTGGTSLHF. CDR3 sequence (DNA): TGTGCCAGCAGCCCGCCCCGGACAGGGGGTACGTCCCTCCACTTT.

V gene TRBV5-1 combines with J gene TRBJ1-2; no clear D. The CDR3 runs to 12 residues. The V end lost 4 bases, the J end lost 1 base, and 5 bases lay between the germline ends. Germline assignment: CDR1 SGHRS and CDR2 YFSETQ. The CDR3 loop reads CASSRDNYGYTF. The CDR3 DNA is TGCGCCAGCAGCCGGGATAACTATGGCTACACCTTC.

The J gene is TRBJ2-1, the V gene TRBV29-1; TRBD2 matches at 9 bases. J was trimmed by 4 bases and V by 2 bases; bases with no gene match: 6. The CDR3 totals 15 residues. Germline values: CDR1 SQVTM, CDR2 ANQGSEA. This chain's CDR3 is CSVEPPSGNYNEQFF. DNA for the CDR3: TGCAGCGTTGAACCGCCTAGCGGGAATTACAATGAGCAGTTCTTC.

Only a few counts were recorded for this clone. The chain couples TRBV5-1 to TRBJ2-6; 10 bases map to TRBD1. Trimming at V came to 1 base and at J to 1 base, leaving 2 bases not matched to a gene. The germline V gene encodes CDR1 SGHRS and CDR2 YFSETQ. The CDR3 spans 17 residues. The CDR3 nucleotides read TGCGCCAGCAGCTTGTGGACAGGGGGTTCTGGGGCCAACGTCCTGACTTTC. As protein: CASSLWTGGSGANVLTF. Supplemented by reference TRBV5-1 and TRBJ2-6, the full variable domain reads KAGVTQTPRYLIKTRGQQVTLSCSPISGHRSVSWYQQTPGQGLQFLFEYFSETQRNKGNFPGRFSGRQFSNSRSEMNVSTLELGDSALYLCASSLWTGGSGANVLTFGAGSRLTVL.

The chain recombines TRBV27 with TRBJ2-3, with TRBD1 identical over 7 bases. The CDR3 length is 15 residues. The V segment lost 8 bases and the J segment 0 bases; nucleotides outside the gene matches: 8. Germline values: CDR1 MNHEY, CDR2 SMNVEV (reference sequence). This CDR3 reads CASSIGTASTDTQYF. CDR3 coding DNA: TGTGCCAGCTCGATCGGGACAGCTAGCACAGATACGCAGTATTTT.

In its sample, this clone was seen once. This chain uses TRBV5-4 with TRBJ1-2; weak D call: TRBD1 (6 bases). Germline V gene sequence: CDR1 SGHNT, CDR2 YYREEE (reference sequence). Trimming pared 3 bases from V and 3 bases from J, leaving 15 bases between. The CDR3 runs 15 residues. CDR3 DNA: TGTGCCAGCAGCTCGCCCCAGGACAGCCACTATGGCTACACCTTC. Amino acids: CASSSPQDSHYGYTF.

The chain is built from TRBV24-1 and TRBJ1-4, with D perhaps TRBD1 (6 bases). The CDR3 extends over 15 amino acids. Trimming removed 3 bases from V and 7 bases from J, with 14 bases in between. The germline CDR1 and CDR2 sequences are KGHDR and SFDVKD. The chain's CDR3 is CATSDASGQTEKLFF. The CDR3 bases are TGTGCCACCAGTGATGCTTCTGGACAGACTGAAAAACTGTTTTTT.